One sample yielded the 23 T cell receptor beta chains listed below, sequenced in a study of long-term antiretroviral therapy in people with HIV. Survey-level resolution applied to immunoSEQ assay v3.0. Sequenced by immunoSEQ multiplex PCR; TCRdb stores in-frame clones only, minus some. The data contain approximately 34,000 clones, 83% of them singletons. Source: unsorted PBMCs, taken 1 year after starting antiretroviral therapy. These receptors were obtained from a man aged 18 to 29 with HIV.

V gene TRBV9 combines with J gene TRBJ2-4; D may correspond to TRBD1 or TRBD2 (5 bases each). V was trimmed by 0 bases and J by 14 bases, leaving 15 bases between them. The CDR3 is made up of 13 amino acids. CDR1 and CDR2 from the germline V gene are SGDLS and YYNGEE. This CDR3 reads CASSVDPGRVEYF. In nucleotides, the CDR3 is TGTGCCAGCAGCGTAGATCCAGGGCGGGTGGAGTACTTC.

CDR3 in DNA: TGCGCCAGCAGCTTGGAGCGGGACGATGAGCAGTTCTTC. This codes for CASSLERDDEQFF. The V gene is TRBV5-1, the J gene TRBJ2-1; 7 nucleotides align to TRBD2. This CDR3 has 13 residues. V trimming: 0 bases; J trimming: 8 bases; junction bases outside the gene matches: 2. Germline lookup yields CDR1 SGHRS and CDR2 YFSETQ.

The J gene is TRBJ1-5, the V gene TRBV10-2; D might be TRBD1 (5 bases). This CDR3 spans 14 amino acids. Germline CDR1 reads WSHSY; CDR2 reads SAAADI. Trimming pared 6 bases from V and 7 bases from J, leaving 16 bases between. The CDR3 DNA is TGCGCCAGCAGCGGGACTTCGGGGAGGCAGCCCCAGCATTTT. Translated: CASSGTSGRQPQHF.

The chain combines TRBV19 with TRBJ2-7, with 11 bases aligning to TRBD2. V trimming: 6 bases; J trimming: 2 bases; junction bases outside the gene matches: 18. CDR3 length equals 19 residues. Germline V gene lookup returns CDR1 LNHDA and CDR2 SQIVND (reference sequence). CDR3 residues: CASSPLLTTSGAIAYEQYF. The CDR3 bases are TGTGCCAGTAGCCCTCTCTTAACGACTAGCGGGGCTATAGCCTACGAGCAGTACTTC.

The rearrangement links TRBV5-4 to TRBJ2-7, with TRBD1 identical over 7 bases. J was trimmed by 6 bases and V by 4 bases; bases with no gene match: 10. The CDR3 has 14 residues. The germline V gene has CDR1 SGHNT and CDR2 YYREEE (reference sequence). CDR3 protein: CASSPYGQVGEQYF. The CDR3 nucleotides are TGTGCCAGCAGCCCTTATGGACAGGTTGGCGAGCAGTACTTC.

This clone was recorded once. The CDR3 bases are TGCGCCAGCAGCCAAGATGATCAGCGGGGGGCGGATGAGCAGTTCTTC. This codes for CASSQDDQRGADEQFF. This chain connects TRBV4-1 to TRBJ2-1; 9 bases match TRBD2. The CDR3 length is 16 residues. Germline CDR1 reads MGHRA; CDR2 reads YSYEKL. The trim removed 0 bases at V and 8 bases at J, leaving 8 bases unmatched.

The chain recombines TRBV19 with TRBJ2-7; 7 bases align to TRBD2. CDR3 length equals 14 residues. The germline CDR1 and CDR2 sequences are LNHDA and SQIVND (reference sequence). V was clipped by 5 bases and J by 0 bases; unmatched bases: 4. CDR3 sequence: CASSETSTSYEQYF. In DNA form, the CDR3 reads TGTGCCAGTAGTGAGACTAGCACCTCCTACGAGCAGTACTTC.

The J gene is TRBJ1-1, the V gene TRBV19; 9 positions match TRBD1. The length of the CDR3 is 15 residues. CDR1 and CDR2 from the germline V gene are LNHDA and SQIVND (reference sequence). Trimming at V came to 5 bases and at J to 4 bases, leaving 8 bases not matched to a gene. The CDR3 here is CASSPAGQGGTEAFF. In DNA form, the CDR3 reads TGTGCCAGTAGTCCCGCGGGACAGGGTGGCACTGAAGCTTTCTTT.

As regards this clone: The junction departs from the called germline gene at one end, perhaps through a read error. The chain employs TRBV7-7 and TRBJ2-1; D is undetermined. Germline CDR1 is SSHAT and CDR2 is FNYEAQ (reference sequence). The CDR3 loop spans 15 amino acids. Here the CDR3 reads CASSLGLDSYNEQFF. The CDR3 region has the DNA TGTGCTAGCAGCTTAGGCCTAGATTCCTACAATGAGCAGTTCTTC.

The V gene is TRBV11-2, the J gene TRBJ2-5; 7 bases match TRBD2. Germline CDR1 is SGHAT and CDR2 is FQNNGV. CDR3 length: 15 residues. With V trimmed by 0 bases and J by 1 base, 2 bases remained unmatched. The CDR3 DNA follows: TGTGCCAGCAGCTTAGAGTTAGCGGGCCAAGAGACCCAGTACTTC. This encodes CASSLELAGQETQYF.

V and J are TRBV6-5 and TRBJ1-1, with D unresolved. Germline values: CDR1 MNHEY, CDR2 SVGAGI. The V gene lost 0 bases and the J gene lost 8 bases, with 10 bases spanning the gap. This CDR3 has 13 residues. The CDR3 bases are TGTGCCAGCAGTTACTCGATCATGAGGGAAGCTTTCTTT. It translates to CASSYSIMREAFF.

The J gene is TRBJ2-1, the V gene TRBV27; 15 bases map to TRBD2. This CDR3 has 18 amino acids. V lost 3 bases to trimming and J lost 4 bases; unmatched junction nucleotides: 7. Germline loops: CDR1 MNHEY, CDR2 SMNVEV (reference sequence). The CDR3 is CASSLWTSGGAGYNEQFF. The CDR3 DNA follows: TGTGCCAGCAGTTTGTGGACTAGCGGGGGGGCGGGATACAATGAGCAGTTCTTC.

The chain uses TRBV23-1 and TRBJ2-7; TRBD2 is a possible D gene (6 bases). TRBV23-1 is flagged as an ORF with uncertain function. This CDR3 has 19 amino acids. Deletions cut 4 bases from V and 4 bases from J, with 29 bases between. The CDR3 bases are TGCGCCAGCAGTCCCCGTTGTCGCCTGAACGGGGGATGGCTTTACGAGCAGTACTTC. Its translation is CASSPRCRLNGGWLYEQYF.

This chain uses TRBV29-1 with TRBJ2-1; 11 nucleotides align to TRBD2. The CDR3 runs 12 residues. Germline V gives CDR1 SQVTM, CDR2 ANQGSEA. The V gene end was trimmed by 7 bases and the J gene end by 9 bases; junction bases not matched to a gene: 5. For the CDR3, the DNA is TGCAGCGAGCCTGGACTAGCGGGTGAGCAGTTCTTC. This encodes CSEPGLAGEQFF.

The J gene is TRBJ1-5, the V gene TRBV28, with D unresolved. CDR1 is MDHEN, CDR2 SYDVKM, per germline. V lost 3 bases and J 1 base, leaving 7 bases between the germline ends. The CDR3 has 14 amino acids. CDR3 loop: CASSLFRSNQPQHF. CDR3 coding DNA: TGTGCCAGCAGTTTGTTCAGGAGCAATCAGCCCCAGCATTTT.

The rearrangement uses TRBV5-6 and TRBJ1-1, with 7 bases that match TRBD1. CDR1 and CDR2 from the germline V gene are SGHDT and YYEEEE. The CDR3 is 14 amino acids. V was clipped by 3 bases and J by 1 base; unmatched bases: 3. The CDR3: CASSWGQRNTEAFF. In nucleotides, the CDR3 is TGTGCCAGCAGCTGGGGACAGAGGAACACTGAAGCTTTCTTT.

The V and J genes are TRBV9 and TRBJ2-5, with 14 bases identical to TRBD2. The length of the CDR3 is 16 residues. Per the germline V gene, CDR1 is SGDLS and CDR2 is YYNGEE. After removal of 2 bases from V and 3 bases from J, the junction contained 3 bases not matched to a gene. The CDR3 reads CASSVPGLAGEETQYF. Here the CDR3 DNA reads TGTGCCAGCAGCGTTCCGGGACTAGCGGGGGAAGAGACCCAGTACTTC.

This chain uses TRBV2 with TRBJ1-1; no clear D. Trimming stripped 6 bases from V and 6 bases from J, with 17 bases between. Germline V gene data show CDR1 as SNHLY and CDR2 as FYNNEI. The CDR3 totals 14 residues. CDR3 amino acids: CASSSPGIGAEAFF. The CDR3 DNA sequence: TGTGCCAGCAGCTCGCCGGGCATCGGGGCTGAAGCTTTCTTT.

The chain couples TRBV29-1 to TRBJ1-2; perhaps TRBD1 as D (5 bases). V lost 7 bases, J lost 6 bases, and 15 bases lay in between. Per the germline V gene, CDR1 is SQVTM and CDR2 is ANQGSEA. The CDR3 runs to 12 residues. CDR3 DNA: TGCAGCGCCCCCCGGGGCGGGGATGGCTACACCTTC. Translating it yields CSAPRGGDGYTF.

V usage is TRBV7-9 and J usage is TRBJ1-2, with D unresolved. The CDR3 has 12 amino acids. Germline lookup yields CDR1 SEHNR and CDR2 FQNEAQ (reference sequence). V lost 3 bases to trimming and J lost 7 bases, with 9 bases between them. This chain's CDR3 is CASSLDVSGYTF. The CDR3 DNA follows: TGTGCCAGCAGCTTGGACGTGTCTGGCTACACCTTC.

The chain is built from TRBV28 and TRBJ2-4; unclear D gene. V gave up 4 bases and J gave up 4 bases, with 8 bases separating them. The CDR3 contains 13 residues. The germline V gene has CDR1 MDHEN and CDR2 SYDVKM. The CDR3 coding sequence is TGTGCCAGCAGTTCCCACGGAAAAAACATTCAGTACTTC. It encodes CASSSHGKNIQYF.

This clone showed up just a few times. This chain connects TRBV5-1 to TRBJ2-5; tentatively, D is TRBD1 or TRBD2 (5 bases each). Deletions cut 0 bases from V and 4 bases from J, with 13 bases between. The germline V gene encodes CDR1 SGHRS and CDR2 YFSETQ. This CDR3 has 15 amino acids. CDR3 in amino acids: CASSLVQDWGETQYF. The CDR3 DNA follows: TGCGCCAGCAGCTTGGTACAGGACTGGGGAGAGACCCAGTACTTC.

The CDR3 spells CASSLGLADNEQFF. The CDR3 nucleotides read TGCGCCAGCAGCTTGGGACTAGCAGACAATGAGCAGTTCTTC. V gene TRBV5-1 combines with J gene TRBJ2-1, with 7 bases lining up with TRBD2. V lost 0 bases, J lost 5 bases, and 2 bases stayed unmatched. The germline CDR1 and CDR2 sequences are SGHRS and YFSETQ. The CDR3 length is 14 residues.